The rows below give T cell receptor beta chains drawn from one sample of a study of shared clonotypes between healthy human individuals. Sequenced by immunoSEQ multiplex PCR; TCRdb stores in-frame clones only, minus some. The table records about 480,000 clones, 75% to 85% of them present only once. The sample comprised PBMCs. The receptor set was obtained from a woman aged 40 to 50 in good health. Some clones in this sample may be carry-over from other donors' samples. The CDR3 runs from the conserved cysteine through the conserved F or W. A D gene is named only where the DNA matches it firmly. Part of the rows lack a size; the others show once, few, many or a class for expanded clones.

D | size | J | V | DNA | CDR3
TRBD2 | . | TRBJ2-7 | TRBV7-9 | TGTGCCAGCAGCTGGGGACTAGCGGGGCCAATGTACGAGCAGTACTTC | CASSWGLAGPMYEQYF
TRBD1 | . | TRBJ2-5 | TRBV4-3 | TGCGCCAGCAGCCAAGAAGGGACAGGGGCATGGGAGACCCAGTACTTC | CASSQEGTGAWETQYF
. | . | TRBJ1-2 | TRBV19 | TGTGCCAGTAGTATCGGGGAGGGGCATGGCTACACCTTC | CASSIGEGHGYTF
. | . | TRBJ2-1 | TRBV30 | TGTGCCTGGAGTGTAGGGGACGGCGCCCACAATGAGCAGTTCTTC | CAWSVGDGAHNEQFF
TRBD1 | . | TRBJ2-2 | TRBV5-1 | TGCGCCAGCAGCTGGCGGACAGGGATCACCGGGGAGCTGTTTTTT | CASSWRTGITGELFF
. | . | TRBJ2-7 | TRBV19 | TGTGCCAGTAGTATTCAGGGGAGGTCCTACGAGCAGTACTTC | CASSIQGRSYEQYF
TRBD2 | . | TRBJ2-5 | TRBV30 | TGTGCCTGGAGCTTAGCGGGAGGAGATGCGGAGACCCAGTACTTC | CAWSLAGGDAETQYF
TRBD1 | . | TRBJ1-2 | TRBV7-9 | TGTGCCAGCAGCTTAGCGTTGGGGACAGGGGGTTATGGCTACACCTTC | CASSLALGTGGYGYTF
TRBD2 | . | TRBJ2-2 | TRBV5-1 | TGCGCCAGCAGCCTCGGACTAGCGGAATCCACCGGGGAGCTGTTTTTT | CASSLGLAESTGELFF
. | . | TRBJ2-7 | TRBV6-6 | TGTGCCAGCAGTTACCTCAGGGGATACGAGCAGTACTTC | CASSYLRGYEQYF
. | . | TRBJ2-1 | TRBV10-3 | TGTGCCATCAGTGAGTACGTAGCGGCTTCATCCAATGAGCAGTTCTTC | CAISEYVAASSNEQFF
. | . | TRBJ1-4 | TRBV5-1 | TGCGCCAGCAGCCGGACAGTAGATAATGAAAAACTGTTTTTT | CASSRTVDNEKLFF
TRBD2 | . | TRBJ2-1 | TRBV4-3 | TGCGCCAGCAGCCAAGTCTCTCTAGCGGCCTCCTACAATGAGCAGTTCTTC | CASSQVSLAASYNEQFF
. | . | TRBJ1-1 | TRBV18 | TGTGCCAGCTCACCCCTCTGGGGGGGCGAGGGCACTGAAGCTTTCTTT | CASSPLWGGEGTEAFF
. | . | TRBJ2-7 | TRBV5-6 | TGTGCCAGCGGGGACCTCGAGAACTACGAGCAGTACTTC | CASGDLENYEQYF
. | . | TRBJ1-2 | TRBV29-1 | TGCAGCGTTGACGTGGGCGCGGTAGCCTATGGCTACACCTTC | CSVDVGAVAYGYTF
. | . | TRBJ2-3 | TRBV27 | TGTGCCAGCACTCTAGCGTCTAGCACAGATACGCAGTATTTT | CASTLASSTDTQYF
. | . | TRBJ2-1 | TRBV5-1 | TGCGCCAGCAGCTCTCAGGGTTTGACCTCCTACAATGAGCAGTTCTTC | CASSSQGLTSYNEQFF
. | . | TRBJ2-7 | TRBV19 | TGTGCCAGTAGTATTAATCTTTGGCAGGTATTCCAATACTTC | CASSINLWQVFQYF
TRBD1 | . | TRBJ1-5 | TRBV5-8 | TGTGCCAGCAGAAACAGGGGGCGCGATGATCAGCCCCAGCATTTT | CASRNRGRDDQPQHF
TRBD1 | . | TRBJ2-3 | TRBV9 | TGTGCCAGCAGCTCAGGGACAGGCGCTAGCACAGATACGCAGTATTTT | CASSSGTGASTDTQYF
. | few | TRBJ1-2 | TRBV19 | TGTGCCAGTAGCAGGGGAGGGCTCTATGGCTACACCTTC | CASSRGGLYGYTF
. | . | TRBJ2-1 | TRBV7-9 | TGTGCCAGCAGCTTGTCCTGGGCTGCCTACAATGAGCAGTTCTTC | CASSLSWAAYNEQFF
. | . | TRBJ1-2 | TRBV4-1 | TGCGCCAGCAGCCAAGACCCGGGGGGAAACTATGGCTACACCTTC | CASSQDPGGNYGYTF
TRBD2 | . | TRBJ2-7 | TRBV7-9 | TGTGCCATTACCTCCAGGCTTAGCGGGAGTGTCTACGAGCAGTACTTC | CAITSRLSGSVYEQYF
TRBD2 | . | TRBJ2-3 | TRBV2 | TGTGCCAGCAGGAGGGCTAGCGGGAGGGATACGCAGTATTTT | CASRRASGRDTQYF
. | few | TRBJ1-3 | TRBV29-1 | TGCAGCGTGAAGGCGGGGGCAGGAAACACCATATATTTT | CSVKAGAGNTIYF
TRBD2 | once | TRBJ2-1 | TRBV2 | TGTGCCAGCAGTGAAGCGAGTTTTGGTAGCGGGAGGAATGAGCAGTTCTTC | CASSEASFGSGRNEQFF
TRBD2 | . | TRBJ2-5 | TRBV15 | TGTGCCACCAGCAGAGATCTAGCGGGAGGAGAGACCCAGTACTTC | CATSRDLAGGETQYF
. | . | TRBJ2-7 | TRBV6-1 | TGTGCCAGCACGGGGAGCCTTAGCTCCTACGAGCAGTACTTC | CASTGSLSSYEQYF
TRBD1 | . | TRBJ1-1 | TRBV15 | TGTGCCACCAGCAGAGAGGGGGACAGTGAAGCTTTCTTT | CATSREGDSEAFF
TRBD1 | . | TRBJ1-2 | TRBV6-5 | TGTGCCAGCAGACCCGGACAGGGGATTGATGGCTACACCTTC | CASRPGQGIDGYTF
TRBD1 | . | TRBJ2-1 | TRBV20-1 | TGCAGTGCCCCCGGGACAGTGCAGTTCTTC | CSAPGTVQFF
. | . | TRBJ2-1 | TRBV29-1 | TGCAGCGTCCGAGTGGGGGTAAATGAGCAGTTCTTC | CSVRVGVNEQFF
. | . | TRBJ2-7 | TRBV6-5 | TGTGCCAGCAGTTCCCTAGGGCCGTCCTACGAGCAGTACTTC | CASSSLGPSYEQYF
TRBD1 | . | TRBJ2-2 | TRBV7-9 | TGTGCCAGCAGCCCGGGACAGGCCGCGAACACCGGGGAGCTGTTTTTT | CASSPGQAANTGELFF
TRBD1 | . | TRBJ1-5 | TRBV5-5 | TGTGCCAGCAGCCTCGGGACAGGGGGTCGTAATCAGCCCCAGCATTTT | CASSLGTGGRNQPQHF
TRBD2 | . | TRBJ2-3 | TRBV27 | TGTGCCAGCAGACCGGGACTAGCATCAGATACGCAGTATTTT | CASRPGLASDTQYF
TRBD1 | many | TRBJ2-7 | TRBV28 | TGTGCCAGCAGTTTAGTTAGGGGGCCCTACGAGCAGTACTTC | CASSLVRGPYEQYF
TRBD2 | once | TRBJ2-5 | TRBV5-4 | TGTGCCAGCAGCTTGGATCCTAGCGGGAGGGCCGGAGAGACCCAGTACTTC | CASSLDPSGRAGETQYF